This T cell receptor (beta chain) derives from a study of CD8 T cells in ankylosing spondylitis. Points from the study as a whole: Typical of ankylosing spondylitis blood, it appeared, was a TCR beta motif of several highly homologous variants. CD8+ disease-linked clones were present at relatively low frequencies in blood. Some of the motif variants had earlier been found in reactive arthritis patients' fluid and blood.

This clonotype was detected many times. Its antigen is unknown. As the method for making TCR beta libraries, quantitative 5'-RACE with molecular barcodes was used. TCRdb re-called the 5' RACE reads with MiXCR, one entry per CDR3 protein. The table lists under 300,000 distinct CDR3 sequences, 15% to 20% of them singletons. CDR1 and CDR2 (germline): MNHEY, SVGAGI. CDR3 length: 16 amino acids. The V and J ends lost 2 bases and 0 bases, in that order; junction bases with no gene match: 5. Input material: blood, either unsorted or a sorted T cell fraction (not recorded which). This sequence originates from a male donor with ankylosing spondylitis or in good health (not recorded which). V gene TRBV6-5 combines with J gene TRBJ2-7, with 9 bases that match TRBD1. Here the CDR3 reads CASSYGGTGSSYEQYF. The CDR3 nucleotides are TGTGCCAGCAGTTACGGAGGGACAGGGAGCTCCTACGAGCAGTACTTC.